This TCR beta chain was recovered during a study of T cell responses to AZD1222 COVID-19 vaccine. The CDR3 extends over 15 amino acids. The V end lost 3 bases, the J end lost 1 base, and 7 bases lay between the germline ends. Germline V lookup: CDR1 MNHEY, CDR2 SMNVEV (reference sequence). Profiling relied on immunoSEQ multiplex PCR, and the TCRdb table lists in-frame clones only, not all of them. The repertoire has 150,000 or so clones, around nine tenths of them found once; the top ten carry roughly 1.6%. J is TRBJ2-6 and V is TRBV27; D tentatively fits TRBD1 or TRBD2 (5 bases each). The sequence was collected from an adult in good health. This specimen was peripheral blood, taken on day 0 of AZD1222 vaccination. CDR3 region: CASSFGGSGANVLTF. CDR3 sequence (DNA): TGTGCCAGCAGTTTTGGGGGTTCTGGGGCCAACGTCCTGACTTTC.